This is a list of T cell receptor beta chains from one sample in a study of T cell repertoires in cytomegalovirus infection. TCRdb called the reads again in MiXCR, with one record for every CDR3 protein. Here the sample spans 490,000 or so distinct CDR3 sequences, about 10% being singletons. Specimen: PBMCs. These receptors were taken from a human donor in good health (CMV status not recorded). Some clones in this sample may be carry-over from other donors' samples. The CDR3 runs from the conserved cysteine through the conserved F or W. A D gene is named only where the DNA matches it firmly. Clone size, where shown, is once, few, many, or a class for clones that have expanded.

CDR3nt: TGCGCCAGCACAGCGGACAGGGGGACCACAGATACGCAGTATTTT
CDR3aa: CASTADRGTTDTQYF
d_gene: TRBD1
abundance: many
v_gene: TRBV10-1
j_gene: TRBJ2-3

CDR3nt: TGTGCCAGTACCCGCCCTTTGAAAAAGGGGTTGACTGAAGCTTTCTTT
CDR3aa: CASTRPLKKGLTEAFF
d_gene: -
abundance: few
v_gene: TRBV19
j_gene: TRBJ1-1

CDR3nt: TGTGCCATCAGTGAGGGACAGGGAAGCAATCAGCCCCAGCATTTT
CDR3aa: CAISEGQGSNQPQHF
d_gene: TRBD1
abundance: -
v_gene: TRBV10-3
j_gene: TRBJ1-5

CDR3nt: TGTGCCAGCAGTTTAATCGCTGGACAGGGTGAAGAGACCCAGTACTTC
CDR3aa: CASSLIAGQGEETQYF
d_gene: TRBD1
abundance: -
v_gene: TRBV12-3/TRBV12-4
j_gene: TRBJ2-5

CDR3nt: TGTGCCAGCAGCGTACAGGGGGCCGAATGGCTCTTC
CDR3aa: CASSVQGAEWLF
d_gene: TRBD1
abundance: many
v_gene: TRBV7-2
j_gene: TRBJ2-1

CDR3nt: TGTGCCAGCAGTTTAAGGGGGGGTCCGGGGCGGGAGACCCAGTACTTC
CDR3aa: CASSLRGGPGRETQYF
d_gene: -
abundance: -
v_gene: TRBV27
j_gene: TRBJ2-5

CDR3nt: TGTGCCAGCAGCACGCGAGCTTACAATGAGCAGTTCTTC
CDR3aa: CASSTRAYNEQFF
d_gene: -
abundance: many
v_gene: TRBV12-3/TRBV12-4
j_gene: TRBJ2-1

CDR3nt: TGTGCCAGCAGCTTAGGAAGGGACAGGGGTTTCGCTGGGGCCAACGTCCTGACTTTC
CDR3aa: CASSLGRDRGFAGANVLTF
d_gene: TRBD1
abundance: many
v_gene: TRBV7-3
j_gene: TRBJ2-6

CDR3nt: TGTGCCAGCAGCTTAGGAGTTATCAACACTGAAGCTTTCTTT
CDR3aa: CASSLGVINTEAFF
d_gene: -
abundance: many
v_gene: TRBV11-2
j_gene: TRBJ1-1

CDR3nt: TGTGCCAGCAGCCCGGACGCGGGAGAGCAGTTCTTC
CDR3aa: CASSPDAGEQFF
d_gene: -
abundance: few
v_gene: TRBV7-3
j_gene: TRBJ2-1

CDR3nt: TGTGCCATCGGGACTAGCGGAGATACGCAGTATTTT
CDR3aa: CAIGTSGDTQYF
d_gene: TRBD2
abundance: many
v_gene: TRBV10-3
j_gene: TRBJ2-3

CDR3nt: TGTGCCAGCAGCCCTTTGGGGGGGGACCGAATGGGCACTAACTATGGCTACACCTTC
CDR3aa: CASSPLGGDRMGTNYGYTF
d_gene: -
abundance: many
v_gene: TRBV7-9
j_gene: TRBJ1-2

CDR3nt: TGCAGCGTAGCGGGACTCTACGAGCAGTACTTC
CDR3aa: CSVAGLYEQYF
d_gene: TRBD2
abundance: few
v_gene: TRBV29-1
j_gene: TRBJ2-7

CDR3nt: TGTGCCAGCAGCTTAACGGGGACAGGGATATATGGCTACACCTTC
CDR3aa: CASSLTGTGIYGYTF
d_gene: TRBD1
abundance: many
v_gene: TRBV7-3
j_gene: TRBJ1-2

CDR3nt: TGTGCCAGCAGTCAACACCCGGGGTTCCACTATGGCTACACCTTC
CDR3aa: CASSQHPGFHYGYTF
d_gene: -
abundance: many
v_gene: TRBV28
j_gene: TRBJ1-2

CDR3nt: TGTGCCAGCAGCTTAGCTCCAACTAGCGGGAGAACAGATACGCAGTATTTT
CDR3aa: CASSLAPTSGRTDTQYF
d_gene: TRBD2
abundance: many
v_gene: TRBV7-6
j_gene: TRBJ2-3

CDR3nt: TGCAGTGCTAGAGGCCCAGGGACAGGGGGCCGGGGCTACACCTTC
CDR3aa: CSARGPGTGGRGYTF
d_gene: TRBD1
abundance: -
v_gene: TRBV20-1
j_gene: TRBJ1-2